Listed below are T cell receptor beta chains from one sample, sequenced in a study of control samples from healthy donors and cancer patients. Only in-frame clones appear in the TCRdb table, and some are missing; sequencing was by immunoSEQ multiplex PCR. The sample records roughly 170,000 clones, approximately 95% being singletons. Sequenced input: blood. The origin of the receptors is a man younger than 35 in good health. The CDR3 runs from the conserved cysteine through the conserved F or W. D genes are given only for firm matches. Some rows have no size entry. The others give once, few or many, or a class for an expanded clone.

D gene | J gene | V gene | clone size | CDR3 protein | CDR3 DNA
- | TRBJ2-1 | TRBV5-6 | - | CASSYDSYNEQFF | TGTGCCAGCAGCTACGACAGTTACAATGAGCAGTTCTTC
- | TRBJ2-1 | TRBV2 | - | CASSLGAFDNEQFF | TGTGCCAGCAGTTTAGGGGCATTCGACAATGAGCAGTTCTTC
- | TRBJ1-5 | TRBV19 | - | CASSRHSNQPQHF | TGTGCCAGTAGTAGGCATAGCAATCAGCCCCAGCATTTT
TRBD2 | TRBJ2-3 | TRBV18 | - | CASSPPGSGGGDTQYF | TGTGCCAGCTCACCACCGGGTAGCGGGGGCGGCGATACGCAGTATTTT
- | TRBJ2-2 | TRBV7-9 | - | CASSFGVGSPGLTGELFF | TGTGCCAGCAGCTTCGGGGTGGGCAGCCCAGGACTTACCGGGGAGCTGTTTTTT
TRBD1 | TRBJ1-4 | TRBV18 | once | CASSPGQGADEKLFF | TGTGCCAGCTCACCCGGACAGGGGGCTGACGAAAAACTGTTTTTT
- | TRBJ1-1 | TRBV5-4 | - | CAYQRLANTEAFF | TGTGCCTACCAGAGGTTGGCGAACACTGAAGCTTTCTTT
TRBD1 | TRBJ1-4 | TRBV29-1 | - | CSVLTGGEKLFF | TGCAGCGTCCTTACAGGGGGCGAAAAACTGTTTTTT
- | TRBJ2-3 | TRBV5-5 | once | CASSLEGSHTQYF | TGTGCCAGCAGCTTGGAGGGGTCCCATACGCAGTATTTT
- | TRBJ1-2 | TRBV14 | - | CASSHNRVDGYTF | TGTGCCAGCAGCCATAACAGAGTCGATGGCTACACCTTC
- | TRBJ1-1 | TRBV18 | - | CASSPQFEGLNTEAFF | TGTGCCAGCTCACCCCAGTTTGAGGGGTTGAACACTGAAGCTTTCTTT
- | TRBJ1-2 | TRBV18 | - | CASSPGEIGGYTF | TGTGCCAGCTCACCCGGGGAAATTGGTGGCTACACCTTC
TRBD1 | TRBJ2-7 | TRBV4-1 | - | CASSPGQGAYEQYF | TGCGCCAGCAGCCCCGGACAGGGGGCCTACGAGCAGTACTTC
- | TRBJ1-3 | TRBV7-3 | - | CASSSNGNTIYF | TGTGCCAGCAGCAGTAACGGAAACACCATATATTTT
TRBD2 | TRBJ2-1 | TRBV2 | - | CASSFAGGAYNEQFF | TGTGCCAGCAGTTTTGCGGGGGGAGCCTACAATGAGCAGTTCTTC
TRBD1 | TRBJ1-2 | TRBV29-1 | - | CSVEAGTGGTSRGYTF | TGCAGCGTTGAAGCGGGGACAGGGGGGACATCGCGGGGCTACACCTTC
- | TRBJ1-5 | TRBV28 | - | CASSSSGTLSPISNQPQHF | TGTGCCAGCAGTTCCTCCGGCACGCTCTCCCCTATTAGCAATCAGCCCCAGCATTTT
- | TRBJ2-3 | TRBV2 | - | CASSGENTDTQYF | TGTGCCAGCAGTGGGGAGAACACAGATACGCAGTATTTT
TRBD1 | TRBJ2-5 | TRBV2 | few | CASKGTGGETQYF | TGTGCCAGCAAAGGGACAGGGGGTGAGACCCAGTACTTC